The 27 T cell receptor beta chains below were found in one sample sequenced in a study of control samples from healthy donors and cancer patients. Repertoires were generated with immunoSEQ multiplex PCR, while TCRdb's copy carries only in-frame clones and drops some. The sample has roughly 150,000 clones; approximately 93% are singletons. What was sequenced was blood. These receptors were collected from a man aged 50 or older in good health.

Here the CDR3 DNA reads TGTGCCAGCAGCCTCCGCAATATCCTCTCCGACAGGGGTTATGGCTACACCTTC. Protein sequence: CASSLRNILSDRGYGYTF. This chain links TRBV7-2 with TRBJ1-2; 8 nucleotides align to TRBD1. Germline V lookup: CDR1 SGHTA, CDR2 FQGNSA. The ends lost 5 bases at V and 5 bases at J; junction bases unmatched: 19. CDR3 size: 18 residues. Based on the CDR3 plus reference TRBV7-2 and TRBJ1-2, the full variable domain is GAGVSQSPSNKVTEKGKDVELRCDPISGHTALYWYRQSLGQGLEFLIYFQGNSAPDKSGLPSDRFSAERTGGSVSTLTIQRTQQEDSAVYLCASSLRNILSDRGYGYTFGSGTRLTVV.

V and J are TRBV10-3 and TRBJ2-7; 7 bases line up with TRBD1. CDR1 ENHRY and CDR2 SYGVKD come from the germline V gene. Trimming took 0 bases from V and 6 from J; bases not matched to a gene: 11. There are 16 residues in the CDR3. The CDR3 region is CAISESGQTWRSEQYF. The CDR3 bases are TGTGCCATCAGTGAGTCGGGACAGACCTGGCGTAGCGAGCAGTACTTC.

CDR3 DNA sequence: TGTGCCAGCAGTGAAGCGGAGGGCATCTATGAGCAGTTCTTC. It yields the protein CASSEAEGIYEQFF. The chain carries TRBV2 and TRBJ2-1; D perhaps matches TRBD2 (6 bases). The germline gives CDR1 SNHLY, CDR2 FYNNEI. V lost 0 bases and J lost 8, with 11 bases in between. The CDR3 consists of 14 residues.

The chain combines TRBV6-1 with TRBJ1-5; perhaps TRBD1 as D (6 bases). Germline-derived CDR1 and CDR2 are MNHNS and SASEGT. The ends were cut back, 3 bases at V and 3 bases at J, with 9 bases in the middle. This CDR3 region has 14 residues. In nucleotides, the CDR3 is TGTGCCAGCAGTGAGGACAGATTCAATCAGCCCCAGCATTTT. It is translated as CASSEDRFNQPQHF.

The chain is built from TRBV28 and TRBJ1-4; D uncertain. V was cut by 4 bases and J by 8 bases, with 17 bases left in between. The CDR3 covers 15 residues. Germline CDR1 MDHEN, CDR2 SYDVKM. CDR3 nucleotides: TGTGCCAGCAGTTCCAGTGGGAGGGCGAAAGAAAAACTGTTTTTT. Protein sequence: CASSSSGRAKEKLFF.

The CDR3 region is CASSGRRGKNIQYF. CDR3 nucleotide sequence: TGTGCCAGCAGCGGGAGAAGGGGCAAAAACATTCAGTACTTC. This chain uses TRBV28 with TRBJ2-4, with a weak D call TRBD2 (6 bases). CDR3 length: 14 amino acids. Germline lookup yields CDR1 MDHEN and CDR2 SYDVKM. V dropped 6 bases and J dropped 3 bases, with 12 bases sitting between them.

The chain combines TRBV6-6 with TRBJ2-1; TRBD1 aligns across 8 bases. Germline-derived CDR1 and CDR2 are MNHNY and SVGAGI (reference sequence). This CDR3 is built from 16 residues. Trimming cost V 1 base and J 5 bases; bases outside gene matches: 7. The CDR3 DNA reads TGTGCCAGCAGTTACTACCGGACAGGGAACCACAATGAGCAGTTCTTC. It codes for CASSYYRTGNHNEQFF.

The rearrangement joins TRBV10-3 to TRBJ2-7; D is perhaps TRBD1 or TRBD2 (6 bases each). The germline CDR1 and CDR2 sequences are ENHRY and SYGVKD. This CDR3 has 13 amino acids. Trimming took off 3 bases at V and 6 bases at J, with 12 bases between the two ends. CDR3 residues: CAISEEGGGEQYF. Written as DNA, the CDR3 is TGTGCCATCAGTGAAGAGGGGGGAGGCGAGCAGTACTTC.

This chain joins TRBV16 and TRBJ2-3, with 10 positions matching TRBD1. The CDR3 is 15 amino acids. The V gene end was trimmed by 6 bases and the J gene end by 1 base; junction bases not matched to a gene: 4. Germline V gives CDR1 KGHSY, CDR2 FQNENV. Here the CDR3 DNA reads TGTGCCAGCAGAAAGACAGGGGGCGGCACAGATACGCAGTATTTT. This encodes CASRKTGGGTDTQYF.

V usage is TRBV5-6 and J usage is TRBJ1-4; tentative D call: TRBD1 (6 bases). The CDR3 contains 15 residues. V lost 1 base and J lost 4, with 11 bases in between. Per the germline V gene, CDR1 is SGHDT and CDR2 is YYEEEE. The CDR3 sequence is CASSLLGAVNEKLFF. The CDR3 nucleotides read TGTGCCAGCAGCTTGTTGGGGGCAGTTAATGAAAAACTGTTTTTT. The full variable domain, completed using reference TRBV5-6 and TRBJ1-4, is DAGVTQSPTHLIKTRGQQVTLRCSPKSGHDTVSWYQQALGQGPQFIFQYYEEEERQRGNFPDRFSGHQFPNYSSELNVNALLLGDSALYLCASSLLGAVNEKLFFGSGTQLSVL.

This chain connects TRBV19 to TRBJ1-5, with 12 bases matching TRBD1. J gave up 5 bases and V 5 bases, and 7 bases lay outside the gene matches. There are 16 residues in the CDR3. Germline assignment: CDR1 LNHDA and CDR2 SQIVND (reference sequence). The CDR3 region is CASSFPGQGADQPQHF. DNA of the CDR3: TGTGCCAGTAGTTTTCCGGGACAGGGGGCGGATCAGCCCCAGCATTTT.

The chain links TRBV28 to TRBJ2-7, with no clear D. Germline CDR1 reads MDHEN; CDR2 reads SYDVKM. This CDR3 spans 12 amino acids. The V end lost 6 bases, the J end lost 2 bases, and 8 bases lay between the germline ends. The CDR3 bases are TGTGCCAGCAGCTTGCCCGCCTACGAGCAGTACTTC. Residues: CASSLPAYEQYF.

This chain connects TRBV27 to TRBJ1-3; D remains unclear. Germline CDR1 MNHEY, CDR2 SMNVEV (reference sequence). V was trimmed by 5 bases and J by 0 bases, leaving 17 bases between them. This CDR3 spans 17 amino acids. Here the CDR3 DNA reads TGTGCCAGCAGTAAAGGCGGAGGCTTTCTCTCTGGAAACACCATATATTTT. It encodes CASSKGGGFLSGNTIYF.

The chain joins TRBV5-1 to TRBJ2-1, with 13 bases matching TRBD2. The CDR3 extends over 17 amino acids. From germline, CDR1 is SGHRS and CDR2 YFSETQ. Trimming cost V 1 base and J 8 bases; bases outside gene matches: 9. Written as DNA, the CDR3 is TGCGCCAGCAGCTTGTCAACTAGCGGGAGGGTTATCGATGAGCAGTTCTTC. It specifies CASSLSTSGRVIDEQFF.

The rearrangement links TRBV5-1 to TRBJ2-2; D perhaps matches TRBD1 (6 bases). The CDR3 has 16 amino acids. V lost 1 base to trimming and J lost 5 bases, with 15 bases between them. CDR1 SGHRS and CDR2 YFSETQ come from the germline V gene. In DNA, the CDR3 is TGCGCCAGCAGCTTGATAGCGTCAGGGGTAACCGGGGAGCTGTTTTTT. Encoded protein: CASSLIASGVTGELFF. Variable domain in full (rest from reference TRBV5-1 and TRBJ2-2): KAGVTQTPRYLIKTRGQQVTLSCSPISGHRSVSWYQQTPGQGLQFLFEYFSETQRNKGNFPGRFSGRQFSNSRSEMNVSTLELGDSALYLCASSLIASGVTGELFFGEGSRLTVL.

The chain uses TRBV29-1 and TRBJ1-1; 11 bases align to TRBD1. The V gene end was trimmed by 7 bases and the J gene end by 4 bases; junction bases not matched to a gene: 5. CDR3 length equals 13 residues. Germline V CDR1 and CDR2: SQVTM, ANQGSEA. This CDR3 reads CSGGTGGFTEAFF. The DNA for the CDR3 is TGCAGCGGGGGGACAGGGGGTTTCACTGAAGCTTTCTTT.

J is TRBJ2-3 and V is TRBV13; no definite D call. Germline V gene sequence: CDR1 PRHDT, CDR2 FYEKMQ (reference sequence). This CDR3 has 15 residues. Trimming pared 2 bases from V and 0 bases from J, leaving 9 bases between. In DNA form, the CDR3 reads TGTGCCAGCAGCTTAATGCGCTCTAGCACAGATACGCAGTATTTT. This encodes CASSLMRSSTDTQYF.

This sequence joins TRBV24-1 and TRBJ2-1, with D possibly TRBD2 on 6 matching bases. V was cut by 5 bases and J by 9 bases, with 19 bases left in between. Germline CDR1 is KGHDR and CDR2 is SFDVKD. The CDR3 sequence is 15 residues long. The CDR3 DNA reads as TGTGCCACCAGTGGGACTGGGACTCGGCTCACTGAGCAGTTCTTC. It translates to CATSGTGTRLTEQFF.

This clone came up once. The rearrangement joins TRBV6-2 or TRBV6-3 to TRBJ2-3; 9 nucleotides align to TRBD2. Trimming cost V 2 bases and J 0 bases; bases outside gene matches: 12. Germline loops: CDR1 MNHEY, CDR2 SVGEGT. The CDR3 runs 19 residues. The CDR3 is CASSYAPGIAGVSTDTQYF. DNA of the CDR3: TGTGCCAGCAGTTACGCTCCTGGGATAGCGGGGGTTAGCACAGATACGCAGTATTTT.

The chain links TRBV19 to TRBJ1-2; D might be TRBD1 (6 bases). The CDR3 has 14 amino acids. The V gene's germline CDR1 is LNHDA and CDR2 SQIVND (reference sequence). V shed 5 bases and J shed 7 bases, with 17 bases lying between them. Here the CDR3 DNA reads TGTGCCAGTAGTGCGGGACAATCCCACCTTGGCTACACCTTC. Amino acids: CASSAGQSHLGYTF.

The rearrangement uses TRBV28 and TRBJ1-1, with 7 bases aligning to TRBD1. The CDR3 extends over 15 amino acids. Germline CDR1 is MDHEN and CDR2 is SYDVKM. Trimming at V came to 4 bases and at J to 2 bases, leaving 7 bases not matched to a gene. CDR3: CASSSPGQLNTEAFF. As DNA, the CDR3 is TGTGCCAGCAGTTCCCCGGGACAGTTAAACACTGAAGCTTTCTTT.

The chain couples TRBV10-3 to TRBJ1-5; D is ambiguous. The CDR3 has 18 amino acids. V lost 2 bases and J lost 3, with 20 bases in between. Germline CDR1 and CDR2: ENHRY and SYGVKD. The chain's CDR3 is CAISERPAYTGSNQPQHF. The CDR3 bases are TGTGCCATCAGTGAGCGGCCCGCTTACACGGGGTCCAATCAGCCCCAGCATTTT.

V usage is TRBV18 and J usage is TRBJ2-6; the D gene is possibly TRBD1 (6 bases). CDR1 KGHSH and CDR2 LQKENI come from the germline V gene. Trimming removed 6 bases at V and 4 bases at J, with 13 bases between. The CDR3 length is 15 residues. The CDR3 region is CASSPQGTGANVLTF. CDR3 DNA sequence: TGTGCCAGCTCCCCCCAGGGGACAGGGGCCAACGTCCTGACTTTC. The full variable domain, in which reference TRBV18 and TRBJ2-6 provide the parts outside the CDR3, is NAGVMQNPRHLVRRRGQEARLRCSPMKGHSHVYWYRQLPEEGLKFMVYLQKENIIDESGMPKERFSAEFPKEGPSILRIQQVVRGDSAAYFCASSPQGTGANVLTFGAGSRLTVL.

As DNA, the CDR3 is TGTGCCAGCAGTGAGGACGTCTCTAGCACAGATACGCAGTATTTT. It specifies CASSEDVSSTDTQYF. The chain employs TRBV2 and TRBJ2-3; D call uncertain. Germline loops: CDR1 SNHLY, CDR2 FYNNEI. The germline V and J ends were trimmed by 3 bases and 0 bases, with 10 bases remaining between them. The CDR3 length is 15 residues.

The rearrangement uses TRBV3-1 (or the pseudogene TRBV3-2) and TRBJ1-4; no reliable D call. Trimming stripped 3 bases from V and 4 bases from J, with 6 bases between. The CDR3 runs to 13 residues. Germline V lookup: CDR1 LGHDT, CDR2 YNNKEL (reference sequence). CDR3 nucleotide sequence: TGTGCCAGCAGCCAGGCCGTTAATGAAAAACTGTTTTTT. Translation gives CASSQAVNEKLFF.

The V and J genes are TRBV3-1 (or the pseudogene TRBV3-2) and TRBJ2-3; D unclear. The ends were cut back, 0 bases at V and 0 bases at J, with 13 bases in the middle. The CDR3 is made up of 17 amino acids. Looked up from germline, CDR1 is LGHDT and CDR2 is YNNKEL (reference sequence). The CDR3 sequence: CASSQEGIVLSTDTQYF. The CDR3 DNA reads as TGTGCCAGCAGCCAAGAGGGGATAGTCCTAAGCACAGATACGCAGTATTTT.

This sequence joins TRBV10-1 and TRBJ2-3; D may be TRBD2 (5 bases). V lost 2 bases, J lost 3 bases, and 9 bases lay in between. The CDR3 is 14 residues long. The germline CDR1 and CDR2 sequences are WNHNN and SYGVQD (reference sequence). Here the CDR3 DNA reads TGCGCCAGCAGTGAGGTAGCGCCTACAGATACGCAGTATTTT. Amino acids: CASSEVAPTDTQYF.